The sequence of this TCR beta chain was determined in a study of regulatory T cells in long-lasting Graves disease (dated by TCRdb to the early 2020s). About the investigation overall: Persistent Graves' disease was defined as persistently positive TSH receptor autoantibodies together with antithyroid drug treatment for over 5 years. Patients with persistent Graves' disease were compared with patients with newly diagnosed Graves' disease using TCR sequencing and RNA sequencing of peripheral blood. The study took place in China and was registered as a clinical trial. TCR sequencing covered about 13 persistent and roughly 20 newly diagnosed Graves' disease patients, some 35 samples in total. Persistent Graves' disease patients in the clinical cohort had taken antithyroid drugs for approximately 10 years on average. Study-wide conclusions, independent of this receptor: Persistent patients shared more public clonotypes among themselves (2,741) than newly diagnosed patients did (roughly 910). Compared with newly diagnosed patients, persistent Graves' disease patients had lower TCR Shannon entropy and fewer highly expanded clones, which suggests clonal expansion. The small sample size was acknowledged by the authors as a limitation that may reduce accuracy. Sequencing and analysis were restricted to the TCR beta chain. Persistent disease showed preferential use of TRBV28, TRBJ1-2 and TRBJ2-5, whereas newly diagnosed disease favored TRBV20-1 and TRBJ2-1. Peripheral blood alone was examined, since thyroid tissue, which constituted the primary lesion, could not be accessed.

The time point label on this specimen signifies: persistent/refractory GD, antithyroid drugs over 5 years with positive TRAb. For both TCR sequencing and RNA sequencing, RNA was extracted from PBMCs using TRIzol. Graves' disease was diagnosed according to American Thyroid Association guidelines. The patients came from an endocrinology department in Xi'an, China. Each patient gave roughly 10 milliliters of peripheral blood, collected in an EDTA anticoagulant tube. Ficoll Paque Plus density gradient separation was used to isolate PBMCs, and no additional T cell sorting was done. An Agilent 2100 Bioanalyzer and agarose gel were used to check RNA quality, and a NanoDrop 2000 was used to measure RNA concentration. Libraries were constructed by multiplex PCR. TCRdb shows the sequencer as Illumina HiSeq 4000. iRepertoire HTBI primers and Arm-PCR amplification of CDR3 regions were used to construct TCR beta libraries. Gel purification was performed on PCR products prior to sequencing. The authors processed their data as follows. Gene usage analysis of CDR3 amino acid clonotypes relied on the roughly 60 TRBV and 14 TRBJ segments identified across samples. COPE and FqMerger were used to merge the filtered high-quality paired reads into contigs. Contigs were aligned with BLAST to IMGT TRBV, TRBD and TRBJ reference genes, and CDR3 was defined per IMGT. Highly expanded clones were defined as clonotypes with a frequency above 0.1%. Repertoire diversity was measured by Shannon entropy, and V-J evenness by the Gini coefficient. Public clonotypes were defined as clonotypes shared by more than one individual. Using fastp trimming at Q25 and MiXCR clonotype assembly, TCRdb reanalyzed the public sequencing data and kept in-frame beta chains. Each entry is one CDR3 protein sequence, shown with its most common DNA and genes. These V and J calls are TCRdb output, not the study's own analysis. A total of 390,000 or so distinct CDR3 sequences appear in this sample, roughly 24% of them only once. Clones ranked in the top ten supply around 30% of the sample.

Germline trimming amounts to 4 bases on V and 5 bases on J, with 18 as the count of junction bases outside the gene matches. Based on the germline V gene, the CDR1 and CDR2 sequences are MGHRA and YSYEKL. The CDR3 numbers 19 residues from cysteine through phenylalanine. The kept DNA is CDR3 alone, 57 bases in frame from the first base. Details on this clonotype: Its antigen remains unidentified. No clone much larger than this one lies a single base away; base qualities are absent.

Source: peripheral blood mononuclear cells (PBMCs), taken when the disease was refractory, from a patient treated with antithyroid drugs. The receptor comes from a woman aged 40 to 50 with Graves disease. Donor details come from another sample of the same person, matched by shared clones. The rearrangement joined TRBV4-1 to TRBJ2-5, and 11 junction bases match TRBD2. The DNA sequence is as follows: TGCGCCAGCAGCCTCCACCGGGCGGTAGCGGGAGGGCCAGGCGAGACCCAGTACTTC. It specifies CASSLHRAVAGGPGETQYF.